What follows is one TCR beta chain and its context. Its antigen is undetermined. Deletions cut 6 bases from V and 4 bases from J, with 16 bases between. Germline CDR1 LNHDA, CDR2 SQIVND (reference sequence). The CDR3 totals 15 residues. The data were taken from a study of T-cell memory formation after mild COVID-19. General study points: CD4/CD8 balance characterized clones contracting day 15 to 85, and CD4+ skew characterized later expanders. Among CD4+ contracting clones, most were CM and EM, and CD8+ ones EMRA. Pre-infection memory already had some responding clones, implying cross-reactive memory joined.

With constant-segment primers, 5'RACE yielded cDNA libraries of TCR alpha and TCR beta that carried sample barcodes and UMIs. TCRdb itself ran the 5' RACE reads through MiXCR, one entry per CDR3 protein. The table has about 38,000 distinct CDR3 sequences, roughly 10% seen once; the top ten hold roughly 27%. The sample consisted of PBMCs or a T cell subset sorted from them (not recorded which). This receptor was identified in a man aged 18-30 years who had mild COVID-19 (a few samples of this study predate the infection). Cell type and time point are not known. The chain combines TRBV19 with TRBJ1-5; D unclear. Here the CDR3 DNA reads TGTGCCAGTAGAAATTGGCAAGGGCCTAATCAGCCCCAGCATTTT. It is translated as CASRNWQGPNQPQHF.